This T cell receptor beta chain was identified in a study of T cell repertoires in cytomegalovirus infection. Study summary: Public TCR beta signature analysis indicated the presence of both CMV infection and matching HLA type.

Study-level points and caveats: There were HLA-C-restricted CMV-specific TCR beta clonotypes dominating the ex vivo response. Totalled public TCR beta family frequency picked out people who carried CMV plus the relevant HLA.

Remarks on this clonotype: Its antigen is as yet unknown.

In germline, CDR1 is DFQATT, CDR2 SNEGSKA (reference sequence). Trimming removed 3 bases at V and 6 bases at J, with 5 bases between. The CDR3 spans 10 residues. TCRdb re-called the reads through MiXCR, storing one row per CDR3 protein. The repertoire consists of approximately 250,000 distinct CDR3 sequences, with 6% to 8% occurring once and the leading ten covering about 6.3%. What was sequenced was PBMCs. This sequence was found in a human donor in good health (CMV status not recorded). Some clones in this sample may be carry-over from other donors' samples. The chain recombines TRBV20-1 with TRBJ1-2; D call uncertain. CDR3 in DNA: TGCAGTGCTAGCACTAATGGCTACACCTTC. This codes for CSASTNGYTF.